Below, 16 T cell receptor beta chains from the same sample are listed, as sequenced in a study of blood T cell repertoires in COVID-19. Clones were read by immunoSEQ multiplex PCR, and TCRdb kept only the in-frame ones, dropping some. The sample includes around 230,000 clones, around four fifths of them seen just once. The sequenced material came from peripheral blood. These receptors were taken from a woman between 70 and 85 years old with active or convalescent COVID-19.

This clone came up once. This chain connects TRBV5-1 to TRBJ2-5, with 7 bases lining up with TRBD2. CDR1 is SGHRS, CDR2 YFSETQ, per germline. The junction had 1 base not matched to a gene; V was cut back by 2 bases and J by 0 bases. This CDR3 is 14 amino acids long. The CDR3 spells CASSFRGDQETQYF. CDR3 bases: TGCGCCAGCAGCTTCCGGGGGGACCAAGAGACCCAGTACTTC.

This chain uses TRBV4-3 with TRBJ1-4; no definite D call. Trimming took 0 bases from V and 4 from J, leaving 12 bases between them. The CDR3 has 16 amino acids. CDR1 is LGHNA and CDR2 is YSLEER in the germline V gene. The CDR3 DNA sequence: TGCGCCAGCAGCCAAGATGCGCAGGCCCGTAATGAAAAACTGTTTTTT. Protein product: CASSQDAQARNEKLFF.

The chain links TRBV28 to TRBJ2-7; D perhaps matches TRBD2 (5 bases). V lost 7 bases to trimming and J lost 0 bases, with 13 bases between them. This CDR3 has 14 amino acids. CDR1 is MDHEN, CDR2 SYDVKM, per germline. CDR3 loop: CASTQVGSSYEQYF. The CDR3 DNA sequence: TGTGCCAGCACCCAAGTGGGGAGCTCCTACGAGCAGTACTTC.

The CDR3 here is CSVEIDRGQPQHF. As DNA, the CDR3 is TGCAGCGTCGAAATAGACAGGGGCCAGCCCCAGCATTTT. The rearrangement joins TRBV29-1 to TRBJ1-5; TRBD1 matches 8 bases. The V gene end was trimmed by 6 bases and the J gene end by 7 bases; junction bases not matched to a gene: 8. The CDR3 is 13 amino acids. Germline loops: CDR1 SQVTM, CDR2 ANQGSEA.

This chain links TRBV7-6 with TRBJ2-5, with D possibly being TRBD2 (6 bases). The CDR3 is made up of 14 amino acids. Per germline, CDR1 SGHVS and CDR2 FNYEAQ. V lost 3 bases, J lost 4 bases, and 12 bases lay in between. The CDR3: CASSFNGGGETQYF. As DNA, the CDR3 is TGTGCCAGCAGCTTTAACGGGGGTGGAGAGACCCAGTACTTC.

V gene TRBV6-4 combines with J gene TRBJ2-1, with 10 positions matching TRBD2. Germline trimming cut 4 bases from V and 9 bases from J; bases unmatched to any gene: 9. CDR1 is MRHNA and CDR2 is SNTAGT in the germline V gene. The CDR3 loop spans 15 amino acids. CDR3 in amino acids: CASSVKREGLSEQFF. In DNA form, the CDR3 reads TGTGCCAGCAGTGTGAAGCGGGAGGGGTTGAGTGAGCAGTTCTTC.

The chain is built from TRBV7-9 and TRBJ1-1, with D possibly TRBD1 on 5 matching bases. The CDR3 length is 14 residues. Germline lookup yields CDR1 SEHNR and CDR2 FQNEAQ (reference sequence). The V gene lost 2 bases and the J gene lost 6 bases, with 13 bases spanning the gap. CDR3 protein: CASSLRRGMAEAFF. The DNA of the CDR3 is TGTGCCAGCAGCTTACGTAGGGGAATGGCTGAAGCTTTCTTT.

The sample holds one count of this clone. The rearrangement links TRBV29-1 to TRBJ1-5; D not resolved. Trimming cost V 6 bases and J 4 bases, with 10 bases left between them. CDR3 length: 12 residues. Germline V lookup: CDR1 SQVTM, CDR2 ANQGSEA. The CDR3 DNA sequence: TGCAGCGTCCGAGAGCCTAATCAGCCCCAGCATTTT. It codes for CSVREPNQPQHF.

V and J are TRBV21-1 and TRBJ1-1. TRBV21-1 is a known pseudogene. The CDR3 is made up of 14 amino acids. CDR3 in DNA: TGTGCCAGCAGTGCCTATAATCTGAACACTGAAGCTTTCTTT. It codes for CASSAYNLNTEAFF.

The rearrangement uses TRBV2 and TRBJ1-3; D is ambiguous. CDR1 and CDR2 from the germline V gene are SNHLY and FYNNEI. CDR3 length: 15 amino acids. Trimming cost V 6 bases and J 0 bases, with 12 bases left between them. In nucleotides, the CDR3 is TGTGCCAGCAGACCGACTAGGAGCTCTGGAAACACCATATATTTT. Protein: CASRPTRSSGNTIYF.

The chain joins TRBV5-3 to TRBJ1-1; no reliable D call. TRBV5-3 is noted as an ORF with a role that remains uncertain. The CDR3 is 13 residues long. V lost 5 bases, J lost 5 bases, and 13 bases lay in between. CDR3 loop: CARSLGGKTEAFF. The CDR3 nucleotides are TGTGCCAGAAGTCTTGGAGGGAAAACTGAAGCTTTCTTT.

The chain links TRBV30 to TRBJ2-3; D unresolved. This CDR3 is built from 13 residues. V shed 0 bases and J shed 0 bases, with 4 bases lying between them. Germline CDR1 GTSNPN, CDR2 SVGIG (reference sequence). The CDR3 region has the DNA TGTGCCTGGAGTGTCCAAAGCACAGATACGCAGTATTTT. It translates to CAWSVQSTDTQYF. Complete variable domain (other parts from reference TRBV30 and TRBJ2-3): SQTIHQWPATLVQPVGSPLSLECTVEGTSNPNLYWYRQAAGRGLQLLFYSVGIGQISSEVPQNLSASRPQDRQFILSSKKLLLSDSGFYLCAWSVQSTDTQYFGPGTRLTVL.

This clone was counted only a few times. J is TRBJ1-5 and V is TRBV5-5; D gene ambiguous. V dropped 3 bases and J dropped 3 bases, with 4 bases sitting between them. CDR3 length: 12 amino acids. CDR1 is SGHKS and CDR2 is YYEKEE in the germline V gene (reference sequence). CDR3 loop: CASSSINQPQHF. In DNA, the CDR3 is TGTGCCAGCAGCTCAATCAATCAGCCCCAGCATTTT.

J is TRBJ2-1 and V is TRBV12-3 or TRBV12-4; maybe TRBD1 (5 bases). The CDR3 loop spans 12 amino acids. V dropped 7 bases and J dropped 13 bases, with 17 bases sitting between them. CDR3 sequence reads: CASTSRRGFQFF. CDR3 DNA sequence: TGTGCCAGCACCTCCCGAAGGGGATTTCAGTTCTTC.

This chain links TRBV4-2 with TRBJ2-7; 10 bases are shared with TRBD1. Germline CDR1 reads LGHNA; CDR2 reads YNFKEQ. V gave up 3 bases and J gave up 12 bases; unmatched junction bases: 8. The CDR3 totals 13 residues. The DNA for the CDR3 is TGTGCCAGCAGCCATCAGACAGGGGGCTTCGCGTACTTC. This encodes CASSHQTGGFAYF.

The chain couples TRBV3-1 (or the pseudogene TRBV3-2) to TRBJ1-2; 12 nucleotides agree with TRBD1. Germline V gene lookup returns CDR1 LGHDT and CDR2 YNNKEL (reference sequence). J gave up 8 bases and V 3 bases, and 13 bases lay outside the gene matches. This CDR3 has 17 residues. DNA for the CDR3: TGTGCCAGCAGCCACTGGGGGACCGGGACAGGGGGCTACGGCTACACCTTC. This encodes CASSHWGTGTGGYGYTF.